The next 9 T cell receptor beta chains were all read from a single sample in a study of blood T cells in healthy people across ages (dated by TCRdb to between 2015 and 2017). The method behind the library was 5' RACE. TCRdb names Illumina HiSeq 2500 as the instrument used. A second PCR of about 6 to 11 cycles was performed with a sample-barcoded 5' primer and a J-beta primer mix. TCRdb took the public reads, trimmed them with fastp at Q25, ran MiXCR for clone calling and kept in-frame beta chains. When rows share a CDR3 protein, they turn into one entry using the most common DNA and genes. In all, the sample holds around 750,000 distinct CDR3 sequences, and 53% of those were seen once. The ten largest clones capture 41% of the sample. Material for sequencing was blood. These receptors were taken from a man at least 80 years old in good health.

The chain joins TRBV5-1 to TRBJ2-7; TRBD2 matches at 8 bases. This CDR3 contains 19 residues. CDR1 is SGHRS, CDR2 YFSETQ, per germline. The V segment lost 1 base and the J segment 6 bases; nucleotides outside the gene matches: 21. Here the CDR3 DNA reads TGCGCCAGCAGCTTGATCGTCGTGACCCCGGGTCTAGCGGGCTTCGAGCAGTACTTC. This sequence encodes CASSLIVVTPGLAGFEQYF. Full variable domain (outside the CDR3, taken from reference TRBV5-1 and TRBJ2-7): KAGVTQTPRYLIKTRGQQVTLSCSPISGHRSVSWYQQTPGQGLQFLFEYFSETQRNKGNFPGRFSGRQFSNSRSEMNVSTLELGDSALYLCASSLIVVTPGLAGFEQYFGPGTRLTVT.

The V gene is TRBV5-1, the J gene TRBJ2-5; D perhaps matches TRBD1 (6 bases). TRBJ2-7 matches the DNA end more closely, so the J call is doubtful. Germline loops: CDR1 SGHRS, CDR2 YFSETQ. There are 13 residues in the CDR3. CDR3 in DNA: TGCGCCAGCAGCCTGGACAGCGCCTACGAGCAGTACTTC. Translation: CASSLDSAYEQYF.

The table lists this clonotype with a count of one. J is TRBJ1-5 and V is TRBV7-2; tentatively, D is TRBD1 (5 bases). Per germline, CDR1 SGHTA and CDR2 FQGNSA. V shed 2 bases and J shed 5 bases, with 13 bases lying between them. The CDR3 consists of 15 residues. CDR3 sequence: CASSLKAGLYQPQHF. The CDR3 nucleotides read TGTGCCAGCAGCTTAAAAGCGGGGCTCTATCAGCCCCAGCATTTT.

This clonotype was detected a few times. The V gene is TRBV10-1, the J gene TRBJ2-4; 13 positions match TRBD2. V lost 3 bases and J lost 8; bases outside the gene matches: 7. The CDR3 runs to 16 residues. The germline gives CDR1 WNHNN, CDR2 SYGVQD (reference sequence). CDR3 residues: CASSDTSGRGKDIQYF. Here the CDR3 DNA reads TGCGCCAGCAGTGACACTAGCGGGAGGGGGAAGGACATTCAGTACTTC.

The V call is TRBV7-2, the J call TRBJ2-5; a possible D gene is TRBD2 (6 bases). V was pared by 5 bases and J by 2 bases, with 21 bases between. This CDR3 region has 17 residues. Germline V gene lookup returns CDR1 SGHTA and CDR2 FQGNSA. CDR3 DNA: TGTGCCAGCAGCAGCCCCAACGGGCCGGGGGTACAAGAGACCCAGTACTTC. Its translation: CASSSPNGPGVQETQYF.

The DNA of the CDR3 is TGCGCCAGCAGCGTGGCGGGACAGGGAGTCTACGAGCAGTACTTC. Translation gives CASSVAGQGVYEQYF. This rearrangement joins TRBV5-1 to TRBJ2-7; 9 nucleotides agree with TRBD1. Trimming removed 4 bases from V and 3 bases from J; junction bases left unmatched: 8. Germline V gives CDR1 SGHRS, CDR2 YFSETQ. The CDR3 totals 15 residues.

The J gene is TRBJ2-3, the V gene TRBV20-1, with 7 bases lining up with TRBD2. Unmatched junction bases numbered 8, after V lost 0 bases and J lost 2 bases. The CDR3 runs 16 residues. Germline-derived CDR1 and CDR2 are DFQATT and SNEGSKA (reference sequence). The CDR3 coding sequence is TGCAGTGCTAGAGATCGGGCTAGCGGATTCACAGATACGCAGTATTTT. This translates into CSARDRASGFTDTQYF.

The CDR3 here is CASSPGTVGEAFF. The DNA for the CDR3 is TGCGCCAGCAGCCCCGGGACTGTCGGTGAAGCTTTCTTT. The chain employs TRBV5-1 and TRBJ1-1, with a possible D match to TRBD1 (5 bases). The CDR3 covers 13 residues. Looked up from germline, CDR1 is SGHRS and CDR2 is YFSETQ. V lost 4 bases and J 7 bases, leaving 14 bases between the germline ends. Filled out from reference TRBV5-1 and TRBJ1-1, the complete variable domain reads KAGVTQTPRYLIKTRGQQVTLSCSPISGHRSVSWYQQTPGQGLQFLFEYFSETQRNKGNFPGRFSGRQFSNSRSEMNVSTLELGDSALYLCASSPGTVGEAFFGQGTRLTVV.

The chain employs TRBV20-1 and TRBJ2-7; 14 bases line up with TRBD2. CDR1 and CDR2 from the germline V gene are DFQATT and SNEGSKA (reference sequence). J lost 6 bases, V lost 3 bases, and 16 bases had no gene match. The CDR3 runs 18 residues. The CDR3 reads CSARGGLAGGASIGEQYF. CDR3 DNA sequence: TGCAGTGCTAGGGGAGGACTAGCGGGAGGCGCCTCCATAGGCGAGCAGTACTTC.